This TCR beta chain was sequenced in a study of blood T cell repertoires in COVID-19. The CDR3 is 16 residues long. The V segment lost 4 bases and the J segment 1 base; nucleotides outside the gene matches: 7. CDR1 and CDR2 from the germline V gene are SGHVS and FQNEAQ. The table came from immunoSEQ multiplex PCR; TCRdb's copy has only in-frame clones and leaves some out. The sample consists of some 100,000 clones, roughly 92% of them appearing once. The receptor's source is a man in his 70s with acute or convalescent COVID-19. The rearrangement uses TRBV7-8 and TRBJ2-3; 8 bases match TRBD2. Sequencing was performed on peripheral blood. In DNA, the CDR3 is TGTGCCAGCAGCTCAAATAGCGGGGTCGGCACAGATACGCAGTATTTT. It is translated as CASSSNSGVGTDTQYF. Variable domain in full (rest from reference TRBV7-8 and TRBJ2-3): GAGVSQSPRYKVAKRGQDVALRCDPISGHVSLFWYQQALGQGPEFLTYFQNEAQLDKSGLPSDRFFAERPEGSVSTLKIQRTQQEDSAVYLCASSSNSGVGTDTQYFGPGTRLTVL.